This T cell receptor (beta chain) appears in the sequencing data of a study of T cell responses to AZD1222 COVID-19 vaccine. Study at large: Second doses at about 4 or about 12 weeks were pooled.

Worth noting for this clone: What it binds is not known.

Using immunoSEQ multiplex PCR, the repertoire was profiled, and TCRdb retains in-frame clones only, with some absent. The sample carries around 180,000 clones, approximately 92% recorded once. The germline gives CDR1 LNHNV, CDR2 YYDKDF (reference sequence). Trimming cost V 5 bases and J 1 base, with 17 bases left between them. CDR3 length equals 16 residues. Study observations and caveats: Sampling captured repertoires only after the peak T cell response. Receipt of two AZD1222 doses was followed by a rise in Spike-specific TCR breadth and depth.

The receptor's source is an adult in good health. The gene calls are TRBV15 and TRBJ1-2; D gene uncertain. This specimen consisted of peripheral blood, obtained on day 0 of AZD1222 vaccination. The CDR3 bases are TGTGCCACCAGCCTTGACACTCGCGTTATTAACTATGGCTACACCTTC. Residues: CATSLDTRVINYGYTF.